This TCR beta chain is drawn from a study of identical twins. This CDR3 is built from 14 residues. The V and J ends lost 6 bases and 0 bases respectively, with 10 bases between them. In germline, CDR1 is SGHNT, CDR2 YENEEA. Study outcomes and limitations: It was out-of-frame TCR alpha sharing in monozygotic twins that models underestimated.

About this clonotype itself: The antigen is unknown.

From the 5' RACE reads, TCRdb called clonotypes with MiXCR, one entry per CDR3 protein. Of some 500,000 distinct CDR3 sequences in the sample, 9.6% were seen once. This sample also belongs to another study, concerning yellow fever vaccine responses in identical twins.

The receptor was isolated from a woman between 18 and 29 years old in good health. What was sequenced was PBMCs. The chain carries TRBV11-3 and TRBJ2-3, with D perhaps assigned TRBD1 or TRBD2 (5 bases each). The DNA for the CDR3 is TGTGCCAGCAGGTCGGGACCCAGCACAGATACGCAGTATTTT. Its translation: CASRSGPSTDTQYF.